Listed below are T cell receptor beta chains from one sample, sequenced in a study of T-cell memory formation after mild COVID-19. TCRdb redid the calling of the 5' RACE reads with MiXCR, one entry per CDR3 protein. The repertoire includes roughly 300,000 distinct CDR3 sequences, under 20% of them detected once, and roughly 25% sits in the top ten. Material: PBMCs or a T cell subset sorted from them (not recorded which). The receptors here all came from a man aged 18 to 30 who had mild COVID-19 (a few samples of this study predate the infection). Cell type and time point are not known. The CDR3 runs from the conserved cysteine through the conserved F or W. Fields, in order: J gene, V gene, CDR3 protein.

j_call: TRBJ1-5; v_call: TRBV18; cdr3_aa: CASSPGTGMFQPQHF
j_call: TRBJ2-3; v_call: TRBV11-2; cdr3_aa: CASNLGGGTDTQYF
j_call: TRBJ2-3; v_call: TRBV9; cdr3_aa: CASSVRPETSTDTQYF
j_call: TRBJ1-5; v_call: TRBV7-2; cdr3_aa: CASSLFGVRQPQHF
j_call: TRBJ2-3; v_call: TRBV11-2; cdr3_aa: CASSPSGGRDTQYF
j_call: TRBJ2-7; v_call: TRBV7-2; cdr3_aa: CASSSRESSYEQYF
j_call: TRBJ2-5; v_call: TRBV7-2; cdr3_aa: CASRSGGLETQYF
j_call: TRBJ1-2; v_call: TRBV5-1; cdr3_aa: CASSLAMLRDREPYGYTF
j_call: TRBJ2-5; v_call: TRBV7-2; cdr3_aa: CASSLSGNRETQYF
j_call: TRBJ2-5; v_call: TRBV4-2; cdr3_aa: CASSQPGGRETQYF
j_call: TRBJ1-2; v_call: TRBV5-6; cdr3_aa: CASRRTGAFVGYTF
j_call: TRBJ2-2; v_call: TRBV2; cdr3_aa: CASSEWGAGAGELFF
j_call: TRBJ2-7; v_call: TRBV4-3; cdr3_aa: CASRRAGGYEQYF
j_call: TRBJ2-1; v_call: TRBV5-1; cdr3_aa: CASSAGTRGFGEQFF
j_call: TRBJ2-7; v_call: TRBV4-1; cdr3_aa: CASSPGQGPTYEQYF
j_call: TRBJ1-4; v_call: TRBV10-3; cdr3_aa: CAISGADRANEKLFF
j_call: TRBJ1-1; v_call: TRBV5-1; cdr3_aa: CARSLAKGGTEAFF
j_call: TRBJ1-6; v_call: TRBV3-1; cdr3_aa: CASSQAVGNSPLHF
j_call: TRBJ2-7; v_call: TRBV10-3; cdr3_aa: CAISSGRGEAYEQYF
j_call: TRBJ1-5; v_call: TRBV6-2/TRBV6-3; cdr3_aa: CASSYFGRENQPQHF